What follows are 3 T cell receptor beta chains derived from one specimen sequenced in a study of post-analysis software for immune sequencing data (dated by TCRdb to the mid-2010s). Paper-wide results and their limitations: Patients showed significantly higher frequencies than controls for several TRBV segments, among them TRBV5-6, TRBV5-1 and TRBV20-1.

Antigen specificity for these receptors is unknown. Library construction relied on PCR. The run used an Illumina HiSeq 2500. Unique molecular identifiers were incorporated into TCR beta cDNA libraries to reduce PCR and sequencing biases. The public reads were reanalyzed by TCRdb: fastp trimming at Q25, MiXCR alignment, in-frame beta chains only. Every entry covers one CDR3 protein and lists the most common genes and DNA from its rows. Recorded for this sample are around 400,000 distinct CDR3 sequences; less than 40% of them occurred a single time. The ten largest clones capture less than 10% of the sample. The sequenced sample consisted of blood. All receptors derive from a girl aged 2 to 9 with multiple sclerosis.

This chain uses TRBV15 with TRBJ2-7; D uncertain. The CDR3 totals 14 residues. CDR1 is LNHNV and CDR2 is YYDKDF in the germline V gene (reference sequence). With 2 bases removed from V and 0 bases from J, the gap between germline ends came to 8 bases. The CDR3 nucleotides are TGTGCCACCAGCAGAAGGGATTTCTCCTACGAGCAGTACTTC. Its protein product is CATSRRDFSYEQYF.

There are a few counts of this clonotype. This chain uses TRBV4-1 with TRBJ2-5; 11 bases match TRBD1. Germline V CDR1 and CDR2: MGHRA, YSYEKL. The CDR3 loop spans 16 amino acids. V shed 2 bases, J shed 7 bases, and the junction held 9 bases outside the gene matches. The CDR3: CASSQPKGTGGGTQYF. DNA for the CDR3: TGCGCCAGCAGCCAACCCAAGGGGACAGGGGGGGGGACCCAGTACTTC.

V gene TRBV19 combines with J gene TRBJ1-5; D is ambiguous. CDR1 is LNHDA and CDR2 is SQIVND in the germline V gene (reference sequence). Trimming stripped 8 bases from V and 7 bases from J, with 15 bases between. The CDR3 loop spans 13 amino acids. CDR3 residues: CASGLGELQPQHF. The CDR3 DNA reads as TGTGCCAGTGGACTAGGAGAGCTCCAGCCCCAGCATTTT. The entire variable domain, with the rest obtained from reference TRBV19 and TRBJ1-5, is as follows: DGGITQSPKYLFRKEGQNVTLSCEQNLNHDAMYWYRQDPGQGLRLIYYSQIVNDFQKGDIAEGYSVSREKKESFPLTVTSAQKNPTAFYLCASGLGELQPQHFGDGTRLSIL.